This entry is about one T cell receptor beta chain. The target of this receptor is not known. It has no much larger one-base neighbor in the sample; base qualities were not kept. According to the germline V gene, CDR1 reads MNHNS and CDR2 reads SASEGT. The CDR3 holds 15 amino acids from the cysteine to the phenylalanine. Of all the DNA, just the CDR3 is kept, 45 bases in frame from base 1. Clipping removes 6 bases from V and 4 bases from J, with 8 as the unmatched junction base count. The sample's treatment or condition label is to be understood as: live attenuated yellow fever vaccine strain. A standard Ficoll-Paque protocol was used to isolate PBMCs from peripheral blood. Dynabeads CD4 and CD8 positive selection kits were used to isolate CD4 and CD8 T-cell fractions. TriZol was used to extract RNA from bulk PBMCs, from CD4 and CD8 fractions, and from dextramer-positive and dextramer-negative fractions.

The sample belongs to a study of T cells after yellow fever vaccination (dated by TCRdb to the late 2010s). Background on the whole study: Libraries from fractions with low cell numbers were prepared with the SMART-Seq v4 Ultra Low Input RNA kit. Two healthy male donors, one aged 18 to 29 and one aged 30 to 40 years, made up the cohort. Blood samples were taken at several timepoints before and after primary and secondary immunization, and bulk PBMC replicates and cell subsets were isolated. To track T-cell clones before and after primary and booster YFV17D yellow fever vaccination, bulk TCR alpha and beta repertoires were sequenced longitudinally. Summary of the overall study and its limitations: Because the study included only a couple of donors, the extent to which the findings can be generalized is limited. The secondary T-cell response was weaker than the primary response but faster, peaking on day 5 instead of day 15. A small share of clonotypes was detected in both CD4 and CD8 compartments, with the overlap likely arising from convergent recombination. Because abundant contaminating clonotypes from the bulk population could be contained in FACS-sorted repertoires, computational filtering was required. Most clones expanded after primary vaccination (around 96% of CD4 and roughly 90% of CD8) were re-detected after the booster, suggesting that broad memory maintenance occurred.

Sequencer: Illumina NovaSeq 6000. TCR cDNA was synthesized by 5'RACE template switching, which introduced a universal primer site and unique molecular identifiers. Priming for cDNA synthesis came from both the TCR alpha and TCR beta constant segments. Two PCR steps were used to amplify libraries, with sample barcodes and sequencing adapters being added in the second step. Sequencing of libraries was performed on Illumina HiSeq 2500 (2x100 bp) or NovaSeq (2x150 bp). As for the authors' bioinformatics: Demultiplexing of reads and collapsing into UMI consensus sequences were performed with MIGEC, and V(D)J alignment was carried out with MiXCR. Using edgeR on replicate PBMC samples, clonotypes were called vaccine-responding if FDR was below 0.01 and the log2 fold change was above 5 up to day 15. Each bulk clonotype was labeled CD4 or CD8 based on which sequenced repertoire, CD4 or CD8, contained the clonotype at higher abundance. The public reads were reprocessed in TCRdb via fastp at Q25 and MiXCR, keeping in-frame beta chains. A single entry per CDR3 protein holds the most common genes and DNA from its merged rows. V and J calls and clone size were set by TCRdb, not the authors. Across this sample there are approximately 300,000 distinct CDR3 sequences, with about 11% seen only once. Jointly, the top ten make up roughly 3% of the sample.

The material was CD4+ T cells sorted from PBMCs, obtained 45 days after the yellow fever booster vaccination. This chain joins TRBV6-1 to TRBJ1-2, with 10 middle bases fitting TRBD1. This receptor was obtained from a man between 18 and 29 years old who received the YFV17D yellow fever vaccine. The nucleotide sequence is given as TGTGCCAGCAGCCGGGGACAGGGGACATCCTATGGCTACACCTTC. This sequence encodes CASSRGQGTSYGYTF.